This T cell receptor (beta chain) was observed in a study of follicular helper T cells after annual influenza vaccination (dated by TCRdb to about 2017). About the study as a whole: Blood was collected on days 0, 7 and 28 after each seasonal influenza vaccination. To study recall of cTfh clones, some subjects were followed through successive annual vaccinations in the 2013-2014, 2014-2015 and 2015-2016 seasons. One week after vaccination, a second recruited cohort of more than nine subjects (Table S1) displayed a similar ICOS+CD38+ cTfh response. Multi-year samples were available from six subjects, with four subjects covering two vaccination seasons and two subjects covering three seasons. The 2015 samples were processed right after collection, while the 2013-2014 samples were cryopreserved.

Library method: the immunoSEQ multiplex PCR assay. Adaptive Biotechnologies handled the TCRB amplification, library preparation, sequencing and preliminary bioinformatics at Survey level resolution. Per the source publication's procedure: Clonality was calculated in R as 1 minus normalized Shannon entropy, and the Gini index was computed with the R package ineq. Overlap score was defined as the summed counts of shared sequences divided by the total counts of all sequences in both compared samples. Shared-clonotype significance used Fisher's exact test assuming a theoretical repertoire of 10^7 TCRB sequences. Not all clones reach the TCRdb copy of this immuneACCESS table, which keeps in-frame sequences only. Checked studies attribute under half of the gap to unresolved V genes and leave the rest unexplained. The V and J calls and the clone size are those of that table, but D and trimming were determined from the DNA. The sample table records about 11,000 clones; approximately 79% of these occur just once. The top ten hold around 0.89% of the sample.

The research as a whole found: Day 7 ICOS+CD38+ clones were most often found later in ICOS-CD38- cTfh, suggesting that subset may serve as a memory reservoir. Successive annual vaccinations recalled a recurring oligoclonal ICOS+CD38+ cTfh response that included tetramer and AIM influenza-specific clonotypes. In evaluating whether influenza clones were enriched, the possibility that the far larger non-cTfh compartments were undersampled could not be ruled out. Rare clonotypes could not be sampled because productive TCRB sequences were recovered from only about 9.5-21% of the analyzed cells. ICOS+CD38+ cTfh clonality correlated with the frequency of that population, and its change correlated with the change in circulating plasmablast frequency.

This clone has only one observation. It lacks a known antigen. It has no much larger one-base neighbor in the sample; base qualities were not kept. A distance of 13 bases separates the germline ends of V and J, which lose 0 bases and 3 bases respectively. There are 16 amino acids in the CDR3, from cysteine to phenylalanine inclusive. Just the 48-base CDR3 DNA is kept, in frame starting at base 1. Based on the germline V gene, the CDR1 and CDR2 sequences are LGHNT and FRNRAP. Seasonal inactivated influenza vaccine (Fluvarix) was administered to adults, and sorted blood CD4 subsets were tracked by TCRB sequencing before and after vaccination. To be eligible, subjects had to live in the community and must not have received influenza vaccine in the previous 6 months. Exclusions included influenza vaccine contraindications, substance abuse, HIV/AIDS, active malignancy, immunomodulatory medication and active illness such as respiratory infection. Per time point, between about 40 and 100 mL of blood was sampled. PBMC were isolated using Ficoll-Paque PLUS or SepMate separation. CXCR5- memory CD4 T cells were sorted as a comparison non-Tfh subset. Cell subsets were sorted from PBMC on a BD FACS Aria before DNA extraction.

Sequenced here: CXCR5- memory CD4+ T cells sorted from blood, sampled 6 weeks after influenza vaccination. The cell subset or site label corresponds to: CXCR5- memory CD4 T cells. The sequence came from an adult who received the influenza vaccine. The chain links TRBV12-5 with TRBJ2-3; the D gene may be TRBD1 or TRBD2, since each aligns over 5 bases. The DNA reads as follows: TGTGCTAGTGGTTTGGTAGTAACGGGGCATACAGATACGCAGTATTTT. Translation gives CASGLVVTGHTDTQYF.